These 25 T cell receptor beta chains were all obtained from the same sample, sequenced in a study of blood T cells in healthy people across ages. A second PCR of roughly 6 to 12 cycles used a sample-barcoded 5' primer and a J-beta primer mix. A single record per CDR3 protein comes from TCRdb applying MiXCR to the 5' RACE reads. The sample holds 1.5 million to 1.9 million distinct CDR3 sequences, 35% to 45% seen once. Sequencing was performed on blood. The receptors come from a woman aged 18-30 years in good health.

A few counts support this clonotype. The chain combines TRBV20-1 with TRBJ2-7; a weak D match, TRBD2 (5 bases). V gave up 1 base and J gave up 0 bases, with 7 bases separating them. This CDR3 region has 13 residues. Germline values: CDR1 DFQATT, CDR2 SNEGSKA (reference sequence). The CDR3 bases are TGCAGTGCTAGAGTAGCGAACTCCTACGAGCAGTACTTC. Protein sequence: CSARVANSYEQYF.

The chain links TRBV20-1 to TRBJ2-1; D might be TRBD1 or TRBD2, each matching 5 bases. The length of the CDR3 is 17 residues. V was pared by 0 bases and J by 0 bases, with 15 bases between. The germline CDR1 and CDR2 sequences are DFQATT and SNEGSKA (reference sequence). The CDR3 DNA sequence: TGCAGTGCTAGAGACTGGGGGACCCTAAGCTCCTACAATGAGCAGTTCTTC. The encoded protein is CSARDWGTLSSYNEQFF.

This chain links TRBV12-3 or TRBV12-4 with TRBJ1-2; no definite D call. The CDR3 is made up of 15 amino acids. The ends were cut back, 10 bases at V and 3 bases at J, with 21 bases in the middle. The CDR3 bases are TGTGCCACCAATCCGACAAACATGTGGTACTATGGCTACACCTTC. Translated, it gives CATNPTNMWYYGYTF.

The V and J genes are TRBV7-2 and TRBJ2-1, with 8 bases fitting TRBD2. Unmatched junction bases numbered 9, after V lost 1 base and J lost 10 bases. The germline V gene encodes CDR1 SGHTA and CDR2 FQGNSA. This CDR3 has 15 amino acids. CDR3 coding DNA: TGTGCCAGCAGCTTAGTGATGCGGGGGGCGGGCGAGCAGTTCTTC. The encoded protein is CASSLVMRGAGEQFF.

This clonotype occurred once. V is TRBV7-2 and J is TRBJ1-1, with TRBD1 matching over 8 bases. The germline V gene has CDR1 SGHTA and CDR2 FQGNSA. V trimming: 5 bases; J trimming: 6 bases; junction bases outside the gene matches: 17. This CDR3 comprises 17 residues. The CDR3 DNA sequence: TGTGCCAGCAGCAATATAATGACAGGGGCTGGGAGGGCTGAAGCTTTCTTT. Protein sequence: CASSNIMTGAGRAEAFF. The full variable domain, rest sourced from reference TRBV7-2 and TRBJ1-1, is GAGVSQSPSNKVTEKGKDVELRCDPISGHTALYWYRQSLGQGLEFLIYFQGNSAPDKSGLPSDRFSAERTGGSVSTLTIQRTQQEDSAVYLCASSNIMTGAGRAEAFFGQGTRLTVV.

This clonotype was recorded once. The chain links TRBV11-2 to TRBJ2-1, with 10 bases that match TRBD2. V lost 6 bases and J lost 1; bases outside the gene matches: 9. This CDR3 is built from 17 residues. Germline CDR1 and CDR2: SGHAT and FQNNGV. This chain's CDR3 is CASSTPSGSISYNEQFF. DNA for the CDR3: TGTGCCAGCAGTACTCCTAGCGGGAGTATTTCCTACAATGAGCAGTTCTTC.

This clonotype showed up just a few times. The chain links TRBV27 to TRBJ1-2, with 8 bases that match TRBD1. The junction had 11 bases not matched to a gene; V was cut back by 6 bases and J by 8 bases. The germline CDR1 and CDR2 sequences are MNHEY and SMNVEV (reference sequence). The CDR3 is made up of 14 amino acids. CDR3: CASRKDRVGEGYTF. CDR3 coding DNA: TGTGCCAGCAGGAAGGACAGGGTTGGGGAAGGCTACACCTTC.

This clonotype has at least ten counts. V and J are TRBV4-2 and TRBJ2-3; 12 bases match TRBD2. Germline CDR1 LGHNA, CDR2 YNFKEQ. J lost 6 bases, V lost 6 bases, and 7 bases had no gene match. This CDR3 has 15 residues. For the CDR3, the DNA is TGTGCCAGCAGGAAGACTAGCGGGGGTGAGGATACGCAGTATTTT. Encoded protein: CASRKTSGGEDTQYF.

The chain uses TRBV4-1 and TRBJ2-5; 14 bases match TRBD2. CDR3 length: 18 amino acids. The V gene's germline CDR1 is MGHRA and CDR2 YSYEKL. The ends lost 1 base at V and 2 bases at J; junction bases unmatched: 6. The CDR3 loop reads CASSQVRGLAGEQETQYF. Here the CDR3 DNA reads TGCGCCAGCAGCCAAGTAAGGGGACTAGCGGGAGAACAAGAGACCCAGTACTTC.

Worth noting for this clonotype: A much larger clone differs by one base, so this may be a read error. The rearrangement joins TRBV4-1 to TRBJ2-5; TRBD1 matches 7 bases. The CDR3 has 17 amino acids. CDR1 is MGHRA, CDR2 YSYEKL, per germline. In DNA, the CDR3 is TGCGCCAGCAACCAAGCCTTATCGAGGGGGCCCCAAGAGACCCAGTACTTC. Its protein is CASNQALSRGPQETQYF.

On this clonotype itself: At one boundary the junction diverges from the germline segment, which might be a read error. The V gene is TRBV20-1, the J gene TRBJ1-2, with a weak D call TRBD1 (5 bases). This CDR3 has 13 amino acids. Looked up from germline, CDR1 is DFQATT and CDR2 is SNEGSKA (reference sequence). DNA of the CDR3: TGCAGTGCTAGAGCCCCAGGGTTCCTTGGCCACACCTTC. It is translated as CSARAPGFLGHTF.

The CDR3 loop is CASSPGTGRVNTEAFF. In DNA, the CDR3 is TGTGCCAGCAGCCCCGGGACAGGGAGGGTGAACACTGAAGCTTTCTTT. The rearrangement links TRBV7-2 to TRBJ1-1; 9 bases map to TRBD1. CDR3 length: 16 residues. J gave up 0 bases and V 5 bases, and 7 bases lay outside the gene matches. CDR1 and CDR2 from the germline V gene are SGHTA and FQGNSA.

The genes are TRBV29-1 and TRBJ2-2, with 8 bases fitting TRBD2. The ends lost 7 bases at V and 4 bases at J; junction bases unmatched: 8. The CDR3 spans 14 residues. Germline V gives CDR1 SQVTM, CDR2 ANQGSEA. This CDR3 is CSGRAGDGTGELFF. The CDR3 DNA sequence: TGCAGCGGTCGAGCGGGAGACGGCACCGGGGAGCTGTTTTTT.

This clonotype was detected a few times. The DNA of the CDR3 is TGTGCCAGCACCAAGACCAATTCCTACAATGAGCAGTTCTTC. It yields the protein CASTKTNSYNEQFF. The gene calls are TRBV6-2 or TRBV6-3 and TRBJ2-1; D remains ambiguous. The CDR3 runs to 14 residues. Per the germline V gene, CDR1 is MNHEY and CDR2 is SVGEGT. V lost 7 bases to trimming and J lost 1 base, with 11 bases between them.

The V gene is TRBV20-1, the J gene TRBJ2-7, with 10 bases lining up with TRBD2. There are 14 residues in the CDR3. Unmatched junction bases numbered 2, after V lost 0 bases and J lost 3 bases. Looked up from germline, CDR1 is DFQATT and CDR2 is SNEGSKA (reference sequence). The CDR3 is CSAREAGGFYEQYF. CDR3 bases: TGCAGTGCTAGAGAAGCGGGAGGGTTCTACGAGCAGTACTTC.

The chain is built from TRBV20-1 and TRBJ1-5; tentatively, D is TRBD1 (5 bases). The CDR3 covers 12 residues. V was pared by 4 bases and J by 6 bases, with 10 bases between. CDR1 is DFQATT, CDR2 SNEGSKA, per germline (reference sequence). CDR3 residues: CSAIKRGQPQHF. Written as DNA, the CDR3 is TGCAGTGCTATAAAAAGGGGTCAGCCCCAGCATTTT.

The chain joins TRBV6-1 to TRBJ1-6; D unclear. V was pared by 0 bases and J by 9 bases, with 3 bases between. Germline V gene data show CDR1 as MNHNS and CDR2 as SASEGT. This CDR3 is built from 12 residues. The CDR3 DNA is TGTGCCAGCAGTGAAGCGGGTTCACCCCTCCACTTT. It yields the protein CASSEAGSPLHF.

The chain couples TRBV7-2 to TRBJ2-7; TRBD2 might be the D (7 bases). Trimming shortened V by 1 base and J by 12 bases, and 13 bases separated the two germline ends. Germline CDR1 and CDR2: SGHTA and FQGNSA. The CDR3 consists of 12 residues. This chain's CDR3 is CASSLEGGARYF. Here the CDR3 DNA reads TGTGCCAGCAGCTTAGAAGGGGGGGCGCGGTACTTC.

The V gene is TRBV6-1, the J gene TRBJ2-4, with 7 bases identical to TRBD1. Germline V gene data show CDR1 as MNHNS and CDR2 as SASEGT. The CDR3 covers 15 residues. Trimming took 3 bases from V and 9 from J; bases not matched to a gene: 11. CDR3 in DNA: TGTGCCAGCAGTGACCGCCAGGGGGTATTGGGCATTCAGTACTTC. It codes for CASSDRQGVLGIQYF.

This clonotype was seen a handful of times. CDR3 amino acids: CASTWTSGRETQYF. CDR3 bases: TGTGCCAGCACCTGGACTAGCGGGCGAGAGACCCAGTACTTC. This chain uses TRBV12-3 or TRBV12-4 with TRBJ2-5, with 11 bases matching TRBD2. Trimming took 7 bases from V and 4 from J; bases not matched to a gene: 5. The CDR3 length is 14 residues.

This clonotype has just a few counts. The rearrangement joins TRBV4-3 to TRBJ1-1; D remains ambiguous. The V gene's germline CDR1 is LGHNA and CDR2 YSLEER. Trimming took 0 bases from V and 0 from J, leaving 11 bases between them. The CDR3 sequence is 16 residues long. The CDR3 coding sequence is TGCGCCAGCAGCCAAGATCGATGGCGGATGAACACTGAAGCTTTCTTT. This codes for CASSQDRWRMNTEAFF.

The CDR3 region is CASSPTTQSSTQYF. The CDR3 region has the DNA TGTGCCAGCAGTCCGACTACCCAGTCCAGTACGCAGTATTTT. V gene TRBV12-3 or TRBV12-4 combines with J gene TRBJ2-3, with a possible D match to TRBD2 (5 bases). This CDR3 is built from 14 residues. The V end lost 5 bases, the J end lost 8 bases, and 17 bases lay between the germline ends.

Only a few counts were recorded for this clonotype. The chain recombines TRBV7-9 with TRBJ1-5; the D is unclear. This CDR3 has 16 residues. V was trimmed by 1 base and J by 3 bases, leaving 13 bases between them. From germline, CDR1 is SEHNR and CDR2 FQNEAQ (reference sequence). CDR3 protein: CASSLVADPINQPQHF. The CDR3 DNA is TGTGCCAGCAGCTTAGTGGCAGACCCCATCAATCAGCCCCAGCATTTT.

The chain joins TRBV7-3 to TRBJ2-7, with 8 nucleotides matching TRBD2. Germline V gene data show CDR1 as SGHTA and CDR2 as FQGTGA. V lost 5 bases, J lost 3 bases, and 6 bases stayed unmatched. This CDR3 has 14 residues. As DNA, the CDR3 is TGTGCCAGCAGCAAAAGCGGGGGTAACTACGAGCAGTACTTC. Its translation: CASSKSGGNYEQYF.

The chain has TRBV27 and TRBJ2-1; D call uncertain. V lost 6 bases to trimming and J lost 1 base, with 10 bases between them. The CDR3 is made up of 14 amino acids. The V gene's germline CDR1 is MNHEY and CDR2 SMNVEV (reference sequence). Written as DNA, the CDR3 is TGTGCCAGCAGGAAACAAGTGTCCTACAATGAGCAGTTCTTC. It specifies CASRKQVSYNEQFF.